This passage covers 27 T cell receptor beta chains from one sample sequenced in a study of blood T cell repertoires in COVID-19. Sequencing was performed with immunoSEQ multiplex PCR; in TCRdb, only in-frame clones are kept and a portion is missing. Of around 94,000 clones listed, 80% are singletons. Sequenced material: peripheral blood. The source of these receptors is a human donor in a cohort sampled during active COVID-19.

V is TRBV12-3 or TRBV12-4 and J is TRBJ1-1, with D uncertain. The CDR3 covers 13 residues. Trimming pared 3 bases from V and 4 bases from J, leaving 9 bases between. The CDR3 is CASSFAVGTEAFF. As DNA, the CDR3 is TGTGCCAGCAGTTTTGCGGTGGGCACTGAAGCTTTCTTT.

The chain recombines TRBV7-2 with TRBJ2-7; TRBD2 matches at 12 bases. V lost 5 bases and J lost 0; bases outside the gene matches: 5. The CDR3 runs to 16 residues. Germline assignment: CDR1 SGHTA and CDR2 FQGNSA. The CDR3 loop is CASSPGTSGPSYEQYF. CDR3 sequence (DNA): TGTGCCAGCAGCCCTGGGACTAGCGGGCCCTCCTACGAGCAGTACTTC.

The V call is TRBV27, the J call TRBJ2-7; 8 positions match TRBD2. V lost 5 bases, J lost 2 bases, and 5 bases stayed unmatched. This CDR3 has 14 residues. CDR1 and CDR2 (germline): MNHEY, SMNVEV (reference sequence). The CDR3 protein is CASSQGLVPYEQYF. DNA of the CDR3: TGTGCCAGCAGTCAGGGACTAGTCCCCTACGAGCAGTACTTC.

The chain has TRBV7-8 and TRBJ1-5; unclear D gene. This CDR3 has 16 amino acids. CDR1 is SGHVS, CDR2 FQNEAQ, per germline. Trimming removed 5 bases from V and 2 bases from J, with 16 bases in between. As DNA, the CDR3 is TGTGCCAGCAGCCAAAGCCCGGGAGTCGGCAATCAGCCCCAGCATTTT. Translating it yields CASSQSPGVGNQPQHF. The whole variable domain, remainder taken from reference TRBV7-8 and TRBJ1-5, is GAGVSQSPRYKVAKRGQDVALRCDPISGHVSLFWYQQALGQGPEFLTYFQNEAQLDKSGLPSDRFFAERPEGSVSTLKIQRTQQEDSAVYLCASSQSPGVGNQPQHFGDGTRLSIL.

There are a few counts of this clone. The rearrangement links TRBV28 to TRBJ2-6; possibly TRBD2 for D (6 bases). Germline V gene data show CDR1 as MDHEN and CDR2 as SYDVKM. The V gene lost 6 bases and the J gene lost 6 bases, with 15 bases spanning the gap. This CDR3 spans 15 amino acids. CDR3 amino acids: CASSHAGGTANVLTF. The DNA for the CDR3 is TGTGCCAGCAGCCACGCAGGAGGGACGGCCAACGTCCTGACTTTC.

The rearrangement uses TRBV11-1 and TRBJ1-2; 8 positions match TRBD1. The junction had 5 bases not matched to a gene; V was cut back by 4 bases and J by 7 bases. The CDR3 totals 13 residues. Per the germline V gene, CDR1 is SGHAT and CDR2 is FQDESV (reference sequence). The CDR3 loop is CASSWDRNGGYTF. The CDR3, as DNA: TGTGCCAGCAGCTGGGACAGGAATGGTGGCTACACCTTC.

This chain joins TRBV5-4 and TRBJ1-1; D gene ambiguous. The V end was cut by 0 bases, the J end by 4 bases, with 7 bases between. Germline V lookup: CDR1 SGHNT, CDR2 YYREEE (reference sequence). The CDR3 contains 13 residues. The CDR3 DNA follows: TGTGCCAGCAGCTTGGAGGGAGCCACTGAAGCTTTCTTT. This gives the protein CASSLEGATEAFF.

The sample holds a few counts of this clone. This same CDR3 is encoded by further DNA sequences in the sample. The genes are TRBV18 and TRBJ1-5; perhaps TRBD1 as D (5 bases). Germline-derived CDR1 and CDR2 are KGHSH and LQKENI. V was cut by 6 bases and J by 7 bases, with 16 bases left in between. The CDR3 extends over 14 amino acids. CDR3 residues: CASSPGGGGQPQHF. CDR3 coding DNA: TGTGCCAGCTCCCCCGGGGGGGGTGGGCAGCCCCAGCATTTT.

CDR3 amino acids: CASSPGTSTDTQYF. The CDR3 coding sequence is TGCGCCAGCAGCCCCGGGACTAGCACAGATACGCAGTATTTT. The chain has TRBV10-1 and TRBJ2-3, with D tentatively TRBD2 (6 bases). Looked up from germline, CDR1 is WNHNN and CDR2 is SYGVQD (reference sequence). Trimming removed 6 bases at V and 0 bases at J, with 10 bases between. This CDR3 spans 14 amino acids.

The chain combines TRBV19 with TRBJ2-7, with D perhaps TRBD1 (6 bases). Looked up from germline, CDR1 is LNHDA and CDR2 is SQIVND (reference sequence). The V end was cut by 5 bases, the J end by 5 bases, with 16 bases between. CDR3 length: 14 amino acids. CDR3 DNA: TGTGCCAGTAGTCCCATTTCAGGGGAGAACGAGCAGTACTTC. Translating gives CASSPISGENEQYF.

The rearrangement uses TRBV2 and TRBJ2-7; tentative D call: TRBD1 (7 bases). Trimming pared 6 bases from V and 2 bases from J, leaving 17 bases between. The CDR3 is 15 amino acids. Germline V gene lookup returns CDR1 SNHLY and CDR2 FYNNEI. CDR3 DNA: TGTGCCAGCAGAGGAGGGACAGCAAGTACCTACGAGCAGTACTTC. Translating it yields CASRGGTASTYEQYF.

J is TRBJ1-2 and V is TRBV25-1; D gene ambiguous. Between the trimmed V and J ends, which lost 5 bases and 2 bases, there was a span of 9 bases. This CDR3 has 13 amino acids. From germline, CDR1 is MGHDK and CDR2 SYGVNS. For the CDR3, the DNA is TGTGCCAGCAGTATTGAGGAAAACTATGGCTACACCTTC. Protein: CASSIEENYGYTF.

This chain connects TRBV4-2 to TRBJ1-3; D ambiguous. The CDR3 is made up of 18 amino acids. The V and J ends lost 0 bases and 2 bases respectively, with 17 bases between them. CDR1 and CDR2 (germline): LGHNA, YNFKEQ. DNA for the CDR3: TGTGCCAGCAGCCAAGATTGGCCTGGCCGGGTGACTGGAAACACCATATATTTT. It specifies CASSQDWPGRVTGNTIYF.

The J gene is TRBJ2-7, the V gene TRBV7-2, with 10 bases lining up with TRBD2. The CDR3 loop spans 15 amino acids. J lost 1 base, V lost 6 bases, and 6 bases had no gene match. Germline assignment: CDR1 SGHTA and CDR2 FQGNSA. Here the CDR3 DNA reads TGTGCCAGCAGGCTAACTAGCGGGGTATCCTACGAGCAGTACTTC. This sequence encodes CASRLTSGVSYEQYF. The full variable domain, completed using reference TRBV7-2 and TRBJ2-7, is GAGVSQSPSNKVTEKGKDVELRCDPISGHTALYWYRQSLGQGLEFLIYFQGNSAPDKSGLPSDRFSAERTGGSVSTLTIQRTQQEDSAVYLCASRLTSGVSYEQYFGPGTRLTVT.

The chain joins TRBV5-4 to TRBJ2-5; TRBD2 matches 7 bases. CDR1 is SGHNT and CDR2 is YYREEE in the germline V gene (reference sequence). Trimming removed 1 base from V and 2 bases from J; junction bases left unmatched: 5. This CDR3 region has 15 residues. The DNA of the CDR3 is TGTGCCAGCAGCTTGCCAGCGGGATCTCAAGAGACCCAGTACTTC. Translating gives CASSLPAGSQETQYF.

The J gene is TRBJ1-4, the V gene TRBV10-3; no clear D gene. This CDR3 is 11 amino acids long. The V gene's germline CDR1 is ENHRY and CDR2 SYGVKD. V dropped 3 bases and J dropped 7 bases, with 3 bases sitting between them. The CDR3 loop reads CAISDGEKLFF. The DNA for the CDR3 is TGTGCCATCAGTGACGGTGAAAAACTGTTTTTT.

The DNA of the CDR3 is TGTGCCAGCGTAGCGGGAGTATCCACAGATACGCAGTATTTT. Amino acid sequence: CASVAGVSTDTQYF. This chain joins TRBV2 and TRBJ2-3, with 9 bases fitting TRBD2. Losses at the gene ends were 8 bases for V and 2 bases for J; bases not matched to a gene: 5. The germline gives CDR1 SNHLY, CDR2 FYNNEI. The CDR3 length is 14 residues.

The rearrangement joins TRBV5-1 to TRBJ2-7; D is perhaps TRBD1 (6 bases). There are 15 residues in the CDR3. Germline V CDR1 and CDR2: SGHRS, YFSETQ. V lost 0 bases, J lost 4 bases, and 14 bases lay in between. CDR3 residues: CASSLVAGVEYEQYF. In DNA form, the CDR3 reads TGCGCCAGCAGCTTGGTGGCAGGGGTTGAGTACGAGCAGTACTTC.

The V gene is TRBV6-5, the J gene TRBJ1-4; D ambiguous. Trimming shortened V by 7 bases and J by 7 bases, and 10 bases separated the two germline ends. CDR1 is MNHEY, CDR2 SVGAGI, per germline. CDR3 length: 12 amino acids. The CDR3, as DNA: TGTGCCAGCACGAGCGGAGGTGAAAAACTGTTTTTT. Residues: CASTSGGEKLFF.

This chain links TRBV7-9 with TRBJ2-7; the D gene is possibly TRBD2 (5 bases). V was shortened by 5 bases and J by 6 bases, with 11 bases between the two germline ends. This CDR3 is built from 12 residues. The V gene's germline CDR1 is SEHNR and CDR2 FQNEAQ (reference sequence). As DNA, the CDR3 is TGTGCCAGCAGCGGTTATGGAGGCGAGCAGTACTTC. Its translation is CASSGYGGEQYF.

The chain is built from TRBV7-9 and TRBJ1-1; TRBD1 matches at 7 bases. The junction had 3 bases not matched to a gene; V was cut back by 5 bases and J by 3 bases. The CDR3 spans 13 residues. CDR1 and CDR2 (germline): SEHNR, FQNEAQ (reference sequence). The CDR3 here is CASSRQGDTEAFF. The CDR3 nucleotides are TGTGCCAGCAGCCGACAGGGTGACACTGAAGCTTTCTTT.

This clone was observed once. The genes are TRBV5-6 and TRBJ2-2; D is unresolved. Between the trimmed V and J ends, which lost 1 base and 1 base, there was a span of 11 bases. The CDR3 has 16 residues. The germline CDR1 and CDR2 sequences are SGHDT and YYEEEE. The DNA for the CDR3 is TGTGCCAGCAGCTTGTACCGGGTCCTGAACACCGGGGAGCTGTTTTTT. As protein: CASSLYRVLNTGELFF.

The chain links TRBV7-9 to TRBJ2-7; 7 bases line up with TRBD1. Germline V CDR1 and CDR2: SEHNR, FQNEAQ (reference sequence). There are 14 residues in the CDR3. J was trimmed by 3 bases and V by 5 bases; bases with no gene match: 7. The CDR3 here is CASSPPRDSYEQYF. The CDR3 DNA is TGTGCCAGCAGCCCCCCCCGGGACAGCTACGAGCAGTACTTC.

This rearrangement joins TRBV5-1 to TRBJ2-7; the match to TRBD1 covers 9 bases. Germline CDR1 reads SGHRS; CDR2 reads YFSETQ. The ends lost 4 bases at V and 3 bases at J; junction bases unmatched: 11. This CDR3 region has 16 residues. The CDR3: CASSPSGQGRLYEQYF. CDR3 nucleotides: TGCGCCAGCAGCCCCTCGGGACAGGGCCGTCTCTACGAGCAGTACTTC. Looking up the rest from reference TRBV5-1 and TRBJ2-7 gives the full variable domain: KAGVTQTPRYLIKTRGQQVTLSCSPISGHRSVSWYQQTPGQGLQFLFEYFSETQRNKGNFPGRFSGRQFSNSRSEMNVSTLELGDSALYLCASSPSGQGRLYEQYFGPGTRLTVT.

This chain joins TRBV18 and TRBJ2-2; 10 positions match TRBD2. The CDR3 length is 16 residues. J was trimmed by 1 base and V by 4 bases; bases with no gene match: 3. CDR1 KGHSH and CDR2 LQKENI come from the germline V gene. CDR3: CASSRGLAENTGELFF. DNA of the CDR3: TGTGCCAGCTCACGAGGACTAGCGGAGAACACCGGGGAGCTGTTTTTT.

The chain couples TRBV28 to TRBJ2-4; D may be TRBD1 (6 bases). The CDR3 runs to 14 residues. With 2 bases removed from V and 8 bases from J, the gap between germline ends came to 13 bases. In germline, CDR1 is MDHEN, CDR2 SYDVKM. This CDR3 is CASSLNQGTDIQYF. Here the CDR3 DNA reads TGTGCCAGCAGTTTAAACCAGGGGACGGACATTCAGTACTTC.

As DNA, the CDR3 is TGTGCCAGCAGTACAGCCAGGGAGCAGTACTTC. Protein product: CASSTAREQYF. J is TRBJ2-7 and V is TRBV6-5, with no clear D. CDR3 length: 11 residues. V was shortened by 5 bases and J by 7 bases, with 9 bases between the two germline ends. The germline CDR1 and CDR2 sequences are MNHEY and SVGAGI.